This paragraph covers one T cell receptor (beta chain) sequence. Its antigen is unidentified. These data are taken from a study of Tregs in tolerant kidney transplant recipients. Deletions cut 2 bases from V and 4 bases from J, with 16 bases between. The CDR3 runs to 16 residues. CDR1 is SGHDN and CDR2 is FVKESK in the germline V gene. General study results and limits: No direct test of biological reproducibility was done here.

Related graft donors supplied nonmyeloablative bone marrow transplants, and mixed chimerism was transient. Unstimulated Tregs (CD4+CD25+CD127-) and CD4+CD25- non-Tregs were sorted from PBMCs. TCRdb's table, derived via immunoSEQ multiplex PCR, lists solely in-frame clones and lacks some. The data show some 57,000 clones, about nine tenths seen once. The clonotype was recovered from a human patient who received a combined kidney and bone marrow transplant. Some T cells may originate from the graft donor. This chain uses TRBV14 with TRBJ2-3; tentative D call: TRBD1 (6 bases). The specimen comprised CD8+ T cells from blood (PBMCs), sampled 24 months after the transplant. The CDR3 bases are TGTGCCAGCAGCCAATCAGGGGTCCTTTTGGCAGATACGCAGTATTTT. Translation: CASSQSGVLLADTQYF.